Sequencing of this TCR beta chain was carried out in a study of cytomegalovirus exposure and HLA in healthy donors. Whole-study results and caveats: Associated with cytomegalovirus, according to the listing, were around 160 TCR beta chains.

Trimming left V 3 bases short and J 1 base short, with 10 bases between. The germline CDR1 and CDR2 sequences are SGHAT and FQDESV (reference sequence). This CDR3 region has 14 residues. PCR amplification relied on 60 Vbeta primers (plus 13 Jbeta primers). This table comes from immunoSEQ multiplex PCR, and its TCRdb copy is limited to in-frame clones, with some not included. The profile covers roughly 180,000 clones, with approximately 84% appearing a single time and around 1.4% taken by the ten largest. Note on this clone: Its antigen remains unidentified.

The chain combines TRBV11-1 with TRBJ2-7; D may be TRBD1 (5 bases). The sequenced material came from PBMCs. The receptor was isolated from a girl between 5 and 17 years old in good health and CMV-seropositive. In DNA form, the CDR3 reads TGTGCCAGCAGCTTCGAGACAGCTTCCTACGAGCAGTACTTC. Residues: CASSFETASYEQYF.